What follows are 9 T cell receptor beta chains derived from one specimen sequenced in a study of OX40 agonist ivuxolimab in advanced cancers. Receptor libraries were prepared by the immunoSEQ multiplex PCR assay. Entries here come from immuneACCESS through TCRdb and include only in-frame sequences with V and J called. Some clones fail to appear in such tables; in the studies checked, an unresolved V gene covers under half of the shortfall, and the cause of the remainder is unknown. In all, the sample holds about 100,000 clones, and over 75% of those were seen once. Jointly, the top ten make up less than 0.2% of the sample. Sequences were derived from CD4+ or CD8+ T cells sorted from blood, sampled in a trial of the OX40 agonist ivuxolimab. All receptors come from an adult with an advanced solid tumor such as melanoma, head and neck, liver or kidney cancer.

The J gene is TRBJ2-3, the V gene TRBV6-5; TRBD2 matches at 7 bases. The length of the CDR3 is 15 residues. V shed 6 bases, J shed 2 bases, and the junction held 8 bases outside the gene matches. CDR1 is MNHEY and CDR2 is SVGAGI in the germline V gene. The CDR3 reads CASRMGGGYTDTQYF. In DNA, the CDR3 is TGTGCCAGCAGAATGGGGGGGGGTTACACAGATACGCAGTATTTT.

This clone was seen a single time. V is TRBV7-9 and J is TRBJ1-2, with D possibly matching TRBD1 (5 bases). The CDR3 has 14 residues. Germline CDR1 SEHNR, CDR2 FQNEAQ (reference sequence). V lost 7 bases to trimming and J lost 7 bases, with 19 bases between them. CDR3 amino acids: CASTKSGALSGYTF. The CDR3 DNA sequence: TGTGCCAGCACCAAAAGTGGGGCTTTGAGTGGCTACACCTTC.

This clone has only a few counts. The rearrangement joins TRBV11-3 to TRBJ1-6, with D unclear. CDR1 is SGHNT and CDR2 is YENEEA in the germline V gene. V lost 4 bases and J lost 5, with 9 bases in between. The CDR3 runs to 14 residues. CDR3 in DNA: TGTGCCAGCAGCTCTGGACTGAATAATTCACCCCTCCACTTT. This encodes CASSSGLNNSPLHF.

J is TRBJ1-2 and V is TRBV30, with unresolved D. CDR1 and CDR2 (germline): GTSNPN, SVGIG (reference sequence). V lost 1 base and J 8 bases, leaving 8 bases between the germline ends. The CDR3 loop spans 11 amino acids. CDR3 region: CAWSALLGYTF. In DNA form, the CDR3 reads TGTGCCTGGAGTGCTCTACTGGGCTACACCTTC. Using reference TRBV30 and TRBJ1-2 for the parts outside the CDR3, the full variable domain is SQTIHQWPATLVQPVGSPLSLECTVEGTSNPNLYWYRQAAGRGLQLLFYSVGIGQISSEVPQNLSASRPQDRQFILSSKKLLLSDSGFYLCAWSALLGYTFGSGTRLTVV.

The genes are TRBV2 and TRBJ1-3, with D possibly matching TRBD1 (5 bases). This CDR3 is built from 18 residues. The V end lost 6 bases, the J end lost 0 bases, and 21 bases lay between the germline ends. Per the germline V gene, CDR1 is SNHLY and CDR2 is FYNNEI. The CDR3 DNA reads TGTGCCAGCAGGACGCATGGATGGGACTTGAGCTCTGGAAACACCATATATTTT. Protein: CASRTHGWDLSSGNTIYF. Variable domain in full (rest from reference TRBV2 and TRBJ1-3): EPEVTQTPSHQVTQMGQEVILRCVPISNHLYFYWYRQILGQKVEFLVSFYNNEISEKSEIFDDQFSVERPDGSNFTLKIRSTKLEDSAMYFCASRTHGWDLSSGNTIYFGEGSWLTVV.

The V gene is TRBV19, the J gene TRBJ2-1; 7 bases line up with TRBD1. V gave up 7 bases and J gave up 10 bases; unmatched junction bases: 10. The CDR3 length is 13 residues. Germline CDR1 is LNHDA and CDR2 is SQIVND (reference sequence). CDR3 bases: TGTGCCAGTATTGGCAGGGGGTCGGTGGAGCAGTTCTTC. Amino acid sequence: CASIGRGSVEQFF.

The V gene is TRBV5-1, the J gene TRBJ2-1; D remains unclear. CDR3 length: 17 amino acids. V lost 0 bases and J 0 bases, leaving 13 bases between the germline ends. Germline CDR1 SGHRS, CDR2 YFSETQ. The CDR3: CASSLGLASTSYNEQFF. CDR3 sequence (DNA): TGCGCCAGCAGCTTGGGATTAGCCAGTACCTCCTACAATGAGCAGTTCTTC. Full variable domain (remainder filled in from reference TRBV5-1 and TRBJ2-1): KAGVTQTPRYLIKTRGQQVTLSCSPISGHRSVSWYQQTPGQGLQFLFEYFSETQRNKGNFPGRFSGRQFSNSRSEMNVSTLELGDSALYLCASSLGLASTSYNEQFFGPGTRLTVL.

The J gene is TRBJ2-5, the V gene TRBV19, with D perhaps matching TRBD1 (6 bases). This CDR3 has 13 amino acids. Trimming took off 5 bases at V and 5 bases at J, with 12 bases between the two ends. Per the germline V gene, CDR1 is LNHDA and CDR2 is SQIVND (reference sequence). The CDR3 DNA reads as TGTGCCAGTAGTGCAACAGGGCGCGAGACCCAGTACTTC. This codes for CASSATGRETQYF.

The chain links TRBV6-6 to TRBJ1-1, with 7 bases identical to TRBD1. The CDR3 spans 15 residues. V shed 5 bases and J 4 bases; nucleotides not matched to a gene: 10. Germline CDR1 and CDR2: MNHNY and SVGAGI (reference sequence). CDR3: CASSRDREGVTEAFF. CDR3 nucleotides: TGTGCCAGCAGTCGAGACAGGGAAGGTGTCACTGAAGCTTTCTTT.